This T cell receptor (beta chain) was recovered during a study of cytomegalovirus exposure and HLA in healthy donors. The study, taken as a whole, reports: Rare TCR sequences dominated, though some public TCRs recurred in many donors. In a later analysis, at a false discovery rate of 0.05, roughly 16,000 TCR beta sequences matched HLA alleles.

Between the trimmed V and J ends, which lost 0 bases and 2 bases, there was a span of 7 bases. Germline V gives CDR1 SGHRS, CDR2 YFSETQ. The length of the CDR3 is 14 residues. Remarks on this clone: The antigen remains undetermined.

Primers included in the PCR were 60 Vbeta and 13 Jbeta primers. Sequencing used immunoSEQ multiplex PCR; TCRdb keeps in-frame clones, though not all of them. Of around 150,000 clones in the sample, under 70% are singletons; the top ten hold 2.5% to 3.5%. Sequenced sample: PBMCs. The chain combines TRBV5-1 with TRBJ2-3; the D is unclear. This receptor was obtained from a woman between 40 and 55 years old in good health and CMV-seropositive. The CDR3 protein is CASSLVDFTDTQYF. The CDR3 DNA is TGCGCCAGCAGCTTGGTAGATTTCACAGATACGCAGTATTTT.